This T cell receptor (beta chain) was identified during a study of T cells in tumors after PD-1 blockade. Method: immunoSEQ multiplex PCR; TCRdb's copy keeps in-frame clones and lacks some. This table holds 60,000 to 70,000 clones, under 80% found once. Germline V CDR1 and CDR2: SGHAT, FQDESV (reference sequence). CDR3 length: 15 amino acids. The V gene lost 5 bases and the J gene lost 3 bases, with 11 bases spanning the gap. This chain connects TRBV11-1 to TRBJ1-6; D may be TRBD1 (6 bases). Source: PBMCs, taken after anti-PD-1 treatment. The TCR was taken from a human donor with basal cell carcinoma. DNA of the CDR3: TGTGCCAGCAGCACTGGACAGCACTATAATTCACCCCTCCACTTT. Its protein is CASSTGQHYNSPLHF.